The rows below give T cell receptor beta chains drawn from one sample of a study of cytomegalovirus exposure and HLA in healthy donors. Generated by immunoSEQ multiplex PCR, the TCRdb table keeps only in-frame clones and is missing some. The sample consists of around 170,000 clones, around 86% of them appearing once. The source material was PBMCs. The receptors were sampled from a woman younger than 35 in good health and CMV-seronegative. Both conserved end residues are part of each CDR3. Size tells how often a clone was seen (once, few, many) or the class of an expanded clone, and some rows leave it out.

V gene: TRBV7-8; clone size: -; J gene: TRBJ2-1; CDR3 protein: CASSLGLGRGGGSEQFF
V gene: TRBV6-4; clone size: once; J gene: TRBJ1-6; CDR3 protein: CASSAGQYNSPLHF
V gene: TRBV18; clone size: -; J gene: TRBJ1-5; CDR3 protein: CASSPRGGSPGGNQPQHF
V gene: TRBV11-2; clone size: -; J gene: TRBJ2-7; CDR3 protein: CASSLTGLAVEQYF
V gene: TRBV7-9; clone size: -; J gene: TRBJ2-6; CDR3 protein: CSSSLPGSSGANVLTF
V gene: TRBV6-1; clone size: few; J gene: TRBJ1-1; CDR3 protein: CASSTYSNTEAFF
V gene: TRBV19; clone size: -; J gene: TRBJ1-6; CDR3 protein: CASSMRGTGNNSPLHF
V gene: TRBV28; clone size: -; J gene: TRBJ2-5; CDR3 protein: CASIGDRETQYF
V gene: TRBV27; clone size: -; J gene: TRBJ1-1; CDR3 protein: CASSSIGDRGALF
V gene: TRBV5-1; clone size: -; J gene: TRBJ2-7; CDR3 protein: CASSFPDRGGEQYF
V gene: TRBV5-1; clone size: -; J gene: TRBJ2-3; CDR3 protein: CASMVRQGGTDTQYF
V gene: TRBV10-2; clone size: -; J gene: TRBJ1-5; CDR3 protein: CASSESTYSQPQHF
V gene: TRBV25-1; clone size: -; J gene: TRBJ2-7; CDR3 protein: CASSETGLTYEQYF
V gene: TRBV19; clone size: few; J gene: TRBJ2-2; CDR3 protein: CASRIGLGELFF
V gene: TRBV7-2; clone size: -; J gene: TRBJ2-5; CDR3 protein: CASSPRGDGIQETQYF
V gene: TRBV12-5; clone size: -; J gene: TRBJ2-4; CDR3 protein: CASGQMDPGGAKNIQYF
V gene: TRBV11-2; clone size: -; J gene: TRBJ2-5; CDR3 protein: CASSLQETQYF
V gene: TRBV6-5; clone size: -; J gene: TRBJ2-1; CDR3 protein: CASSKAGSVEQFF
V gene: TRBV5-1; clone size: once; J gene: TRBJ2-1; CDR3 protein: CASSFAFSTSGQAEQFF
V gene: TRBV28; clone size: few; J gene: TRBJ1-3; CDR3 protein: CASRAHSGNTIYF
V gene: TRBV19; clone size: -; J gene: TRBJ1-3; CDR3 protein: CASSPQGRTLGNTIYF
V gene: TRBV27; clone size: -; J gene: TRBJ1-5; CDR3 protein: CASSPDWGRNNQPQHF
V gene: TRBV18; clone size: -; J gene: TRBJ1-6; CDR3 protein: CASSPQSSRNSPLHF
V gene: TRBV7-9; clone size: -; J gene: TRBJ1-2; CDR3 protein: CASSSGGQGIYGYTF
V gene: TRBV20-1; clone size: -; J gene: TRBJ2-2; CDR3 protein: CSAQDTGELFF
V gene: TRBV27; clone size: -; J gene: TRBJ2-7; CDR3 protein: CASSLSMASGAYEQYF
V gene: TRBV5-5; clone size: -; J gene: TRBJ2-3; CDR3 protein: CASSLGLSGTSQDTQYF
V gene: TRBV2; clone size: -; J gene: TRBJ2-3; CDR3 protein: CASSGRAGGNTDTQYF
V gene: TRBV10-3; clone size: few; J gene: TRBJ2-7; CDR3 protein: CAIMGSSYEQYF
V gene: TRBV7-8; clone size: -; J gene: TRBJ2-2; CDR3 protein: CASSQSGALSGELFF
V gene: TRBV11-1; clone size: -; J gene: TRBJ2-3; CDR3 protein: CASSFRYTRTGPYTQYF
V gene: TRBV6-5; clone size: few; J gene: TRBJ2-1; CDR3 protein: CASSPSGTGGEQFF
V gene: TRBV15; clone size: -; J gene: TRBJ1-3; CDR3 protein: CATSRDPDSSGNTIYF
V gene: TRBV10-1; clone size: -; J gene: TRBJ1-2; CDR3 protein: CASSESTAYGYTF
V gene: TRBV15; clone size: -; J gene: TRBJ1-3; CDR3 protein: CATSRDQGKGNTIYF
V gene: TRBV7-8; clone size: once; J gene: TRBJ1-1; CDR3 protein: CASKGQGTEAFF
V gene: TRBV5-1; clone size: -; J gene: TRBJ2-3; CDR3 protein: CASSTTSGRDGDTQYF
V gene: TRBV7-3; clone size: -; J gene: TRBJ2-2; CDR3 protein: CASSPGLAGVTGELFF
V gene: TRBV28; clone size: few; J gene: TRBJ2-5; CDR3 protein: CASSLLGTGLETQYF
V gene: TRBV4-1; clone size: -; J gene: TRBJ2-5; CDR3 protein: CASSQDGSQGLETQYF
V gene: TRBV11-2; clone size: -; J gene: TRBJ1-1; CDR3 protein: CASSLRDRETEAFF
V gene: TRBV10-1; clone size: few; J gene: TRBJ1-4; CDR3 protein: CASSESPGKEKLFF
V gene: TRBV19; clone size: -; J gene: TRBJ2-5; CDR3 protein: CASTGTALKETQYF
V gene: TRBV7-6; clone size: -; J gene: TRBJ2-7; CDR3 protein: CASSSGGGRYEQYF
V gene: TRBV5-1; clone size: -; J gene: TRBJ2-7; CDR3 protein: CASSLVGQGAPAQYF
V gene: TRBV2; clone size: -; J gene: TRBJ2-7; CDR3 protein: CASSEWVRGEQYF
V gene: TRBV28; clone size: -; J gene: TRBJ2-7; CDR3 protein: CASSPMRGLAGVEQYF
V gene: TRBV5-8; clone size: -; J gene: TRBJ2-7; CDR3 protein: CASSLGTGSGYEQYF
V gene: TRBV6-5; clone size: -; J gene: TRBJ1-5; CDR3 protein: CASSYSAQGNQPQHF
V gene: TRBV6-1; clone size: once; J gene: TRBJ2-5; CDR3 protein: CASSEGGRLAGRPGETQYF
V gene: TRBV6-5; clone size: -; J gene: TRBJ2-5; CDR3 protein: CASSYSGGGGTGAQYF
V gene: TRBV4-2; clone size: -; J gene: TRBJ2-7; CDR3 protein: CASSQEGQGTYEQYF
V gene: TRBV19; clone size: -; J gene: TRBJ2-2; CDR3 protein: CASRSGANTGELFF
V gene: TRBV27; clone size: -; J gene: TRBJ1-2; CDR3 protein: CASRSSGQVYGYTF
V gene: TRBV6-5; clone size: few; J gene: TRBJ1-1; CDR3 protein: CASSYSTGIQTEAFF
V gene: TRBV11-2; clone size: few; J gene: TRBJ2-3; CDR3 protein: CASSFRQKPDTQYF
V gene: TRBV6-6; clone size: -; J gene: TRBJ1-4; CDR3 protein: CASSYGAKEKLFF